This T cell receptor beta chain was recovered during a study of tumor-infiltrating lymphocytes in localized non-small cell lung cancer. For the study at large: Patients included smokers and never-smokers with various histologies, some sampled after neoadjuvant chemotherapy. The study, taken as a whole, reports: Compared with uninvolved lung, tumors showed higher T cell infiltration by TCRbeta sequencing. Technical variation could not be separated from intratumor heterogeneity here.

Sequenced by immunoSEQ multiplex PCR; TCRdb stores in-frame clones only, minus some. The sample has just under 10,000 clones, 60% to 80% seen once. The CDR3 runs 14 residues. The V segment lost 1 base and the J segment 5 bases; nucleotides outside the gene matches: 3. Germline CDR1 and CDR2: SGHRS and YFSETQ. About this clone: Its antigen is still unknown.

Sequencing input: lung tumor tissue. The rearrangement uses TRBV5-1 and TRBJ1-5, with 7 bases identical to TRBD1. This clonotype originated in a human donor with non-small cell lung cancer. CDR3 in DNA: TGCGCCAGCAGCTTGCGGGACAGCTATCAGCCCCAGCATTTT. Its translation: CASSLRDSYQPQHF.